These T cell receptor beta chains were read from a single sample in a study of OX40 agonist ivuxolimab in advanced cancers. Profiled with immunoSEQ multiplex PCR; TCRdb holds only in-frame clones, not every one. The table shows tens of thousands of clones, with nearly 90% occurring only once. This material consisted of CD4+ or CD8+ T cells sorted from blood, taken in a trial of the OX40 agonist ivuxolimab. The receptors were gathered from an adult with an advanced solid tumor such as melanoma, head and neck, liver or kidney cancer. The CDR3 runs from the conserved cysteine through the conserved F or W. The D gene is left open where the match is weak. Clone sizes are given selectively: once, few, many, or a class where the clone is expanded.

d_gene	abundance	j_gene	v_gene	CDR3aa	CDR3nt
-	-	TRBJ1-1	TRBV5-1	CASSLDGGTEAFF	TGCGCCAGCAGCTTGGATGGAGGCACTGAAGCTTTCTTT
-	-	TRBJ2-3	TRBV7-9	CASSAVSTSTDTQYF	TGTGCCAGCAGCGCCGTATCAACTAGCACAGATACGCAGTATTTT
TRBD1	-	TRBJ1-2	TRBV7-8	CASSLVLTGDGGYTF	TGTGCCAGCAGCTTAGTCCTCACAGGGGATGGTGGCTACACCTTC
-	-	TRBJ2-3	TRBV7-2	CASSTPVTDTQYF	TGTGCCAGCAGCACCCCCGTAACAGATACGCAGTATTTT
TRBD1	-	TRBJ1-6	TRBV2	CASRPDRVPNSPLHF	TGTGCCAGCAGGCCCGACAGGGTCCCAAATTCACCCCTCCACTTT
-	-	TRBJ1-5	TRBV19	CASSTETRGLSNQPQHF	TGTGCCAGTAGTACAGAAACAAGGGGACTCAGCAATCAGCCCCAGCATTTT
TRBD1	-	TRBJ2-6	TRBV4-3	CASSSADRGSGANVLTF	TGCGCCAGCAGCTCAGCCGACAGGGGCTCTGGGGCCAACGTCCTGACTTTC
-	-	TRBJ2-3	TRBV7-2	CASSPTRAPDTQYF	TGTGCCAGCAGCCCTACCCGGGCCCCAGATACGCAGTATTTT
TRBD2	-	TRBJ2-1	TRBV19	CASRTPVAGGYEQFF	TGTGCCAGCCGTACCCCGGTAGCGGGAGGATATGAGCAGTTCTTC
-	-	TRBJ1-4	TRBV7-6	CASSLNPRQGPNEKLFF	TGTGCCAGCAGCCTCAATCCGCGGCAGGGTCCTAATGAAAAACTGTTTTTT
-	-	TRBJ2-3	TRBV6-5	CASSSGNRYTQYF	TGTGCCAGCAGTTCAGGGAATCGCTATACGCAGTATTTT
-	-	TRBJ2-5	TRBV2	CASRDTGMETQYF	TGTGCCAGCAGAGACACAGGGATGGAGACCCAGTACTTC
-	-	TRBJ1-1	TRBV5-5	CASSLTVGSTEAFF	TGTGCCAGCAGCTTGACTGTTGGGAGCACTGAAGCTTTCTTT
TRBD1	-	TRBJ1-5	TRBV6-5	CASSDRGGNQPQHF	TGTGCCAGCAGTGACAGGGGAGGCAATCAGCCCCAGCATTTT
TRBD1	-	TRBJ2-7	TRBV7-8	CASSFDGAGGHEQYF	TGTGCCAGCAGCTTCGATGGGGCAGGGGGCCACGAGCAGTACTTC
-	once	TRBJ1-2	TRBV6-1	CASSEGGGATYGYTF	TGTGCCAGCAGTGAAGGTGGGGGGGCGACCTATGGCTACACCTTC
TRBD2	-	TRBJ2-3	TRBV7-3	CASSFGTSGMTDTQYF	TGTGCCAGCAGCTTCGGGACTAGCGGCATGACAGATACGCAGTATTTT
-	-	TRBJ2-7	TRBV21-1	CASSTRQGKGGEQYF	TGTGCCAGCAGCACCAGACAGGGCAAAGGGGGTGAGCAGTACTTC
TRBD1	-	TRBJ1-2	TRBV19	CASSPLTGTGGYTF	TGTGCCAGTAGCCCCTTGACAGGGACAGGCGGCTACACCTTC
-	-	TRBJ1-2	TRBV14	CASSQDVGGIDGYTF	TGTGCCAGCAGCCAAGATGTAGGGGGGATCGATGGCTACACCTTC
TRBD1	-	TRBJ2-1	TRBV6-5	CASSYSRQGAGNEQFF	TGTGCCAGCAGTTACTCCCGACAGGGGGCTGGAAATGAGCAGTTCTTC
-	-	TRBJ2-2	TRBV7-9	CASSLVIRQPNTGELFF	TGTGCCAGCAGCTTAGTGATCAGGCAACCGAACACCGGGGAGCTGTTTTTT
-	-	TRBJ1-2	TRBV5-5	CASSLAGGSYGYTF	TGTGCCAGCAGCTTGGCCGGGGGGAGCTATGGCTACACCTTC
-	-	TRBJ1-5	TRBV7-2	CASSALTYQPQHF	TGTGCCAGCAGCGCCTTGACCTATCAGCCCCAGCATTTT
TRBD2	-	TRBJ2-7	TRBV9	CASSPGGGYEQYF	TGTGCCAGCAGCCCCGGGGGGGGCTACGAGCAGTACTTC
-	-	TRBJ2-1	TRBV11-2	CASSKGPPRGYEQFF	TGTGCCAGCAGCAAGGGACCCCCTAGGGGGTATGAGCAGTTCTTC
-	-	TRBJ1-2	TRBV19	CASSIDTAGTYGYTF	TGTGCCAGTAGTATAGACACAGCGGGTACTTATGGCTACACCTTC
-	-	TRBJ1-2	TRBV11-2	CASSLMIEGYGYTF	TGTGCCAGCAGCTTAATGATAGAAGGGTATGGCTACACCTTC
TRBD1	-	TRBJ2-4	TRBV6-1	CASSPRQGENIQYF	TGTGCCAGCAGTCCCCGACAGGGAGAAAACATTCAGTACTTC
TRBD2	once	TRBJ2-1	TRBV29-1	CSASWREGTTEQFF	TGCAGCGCCAGCTGGCGGGAGGGTACCACTGAGCAGTTCTTC
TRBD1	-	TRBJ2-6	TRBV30	CAWSPPGTVKPGANVLTF	TGTGCCTGGAGTCCCCCCGGGACAGTAAAGCCTGGGGCCAACGTCCTGACTTTC
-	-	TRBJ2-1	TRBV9	CASSASGTPPRDEQFF	TGTGCCAGCAGCGCGTCTGGGACACCCCCGCGGGATGAGCAGTTCTTC
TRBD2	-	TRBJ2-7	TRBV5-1	CASSSGTSGSFSSSYEQYF	TGCGCCAGCTCGTCCGGGACTAGCGGGAGTTTTTCCTCCTCCTACGAGCAGTACTTC
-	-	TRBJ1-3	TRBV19	CASSEGSTSGNTIYF	TGTGCCTCGTCGGAAGGCAGCACCTCTGGAAACACCATATATTTT
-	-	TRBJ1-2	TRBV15	CATSREVSNYGYTF	TGTGCCACCAGCAGAGAGGTGTCAAACTATGGCTACACCTTC
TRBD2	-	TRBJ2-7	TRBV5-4	CASSLDAGVSLEQYF	TGTGCCAGCAGCTTGGATGCGGGAGTATCACTCGAGCAGTACTTC
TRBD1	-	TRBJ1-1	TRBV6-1	CASSRQGMNTEAFF	TGTGCCAGCAGTCGACAGGGCATGAACACTGAAGCTTTCTTT
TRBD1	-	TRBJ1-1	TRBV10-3	CAIRRQGSDTEAFF	TGTGCCATCAGGAGACAGGGGTCGGACACTGAAGCTTTCTTT
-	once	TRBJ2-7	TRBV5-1	CASSLEEPRQGVSGNLPYEQYF	TGCGCCAGCAGCTTGGAGGAACCCCGACAGGGGGTTAGCGGGAACCTTCCCTACGAGCAGTACTTC
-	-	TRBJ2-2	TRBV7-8	CASSIRGAAGNTGELFF	TGTGCCAGCAGCATACGGGGAGCGGCCGGGAACACCGGGGAGCTGTTTTTT
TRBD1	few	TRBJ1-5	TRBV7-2	CASSRGQGAQPQHF	TGTGCCAGCAGCCGAGGACAGGGTGCTCAGCCCCAGCATTTT
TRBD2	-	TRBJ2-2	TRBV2	CASTYLGGTGTGELFF	TGTGCCAGTACCTACCTCGGGGGGACGGGCACCGGGGAGCTGTTTTTT
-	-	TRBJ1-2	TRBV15	CATSRDSIDGGGYTF	TGTGCCACCAGCAGAGACAGCATCGACGGAGGAGGCTACACCTTC
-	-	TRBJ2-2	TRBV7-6	CASSQRAGANTGELFF	TGTGCCAGCAGCCAGAGGGCAGGGGCGAACACCGGGGAGCTGTTTTTT
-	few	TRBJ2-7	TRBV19	CASSIEWGTYEQYF	TGTGCCAGTAGTATAGAGTGGGGAACCTACGAGCAGTACTTC
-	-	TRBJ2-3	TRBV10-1	CASSESGEDTDTQYF	TGCGCCAGCAGTGAGTCGGGGGAGGACACAGATACGCAGTATTTT
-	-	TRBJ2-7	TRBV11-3	CASNQPRDLKQYF	TGTGCCAGCAACCAACCTCGGGATCTTAAGCAGTACTTC
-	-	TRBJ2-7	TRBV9	CASSVAPGVSPGGEQYF	TGTGCCAGCAGCGTAGCTCCGGGGGTCAGTCCTGGGGGCGAGCAGTACTTC
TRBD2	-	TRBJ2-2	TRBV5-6	CASRLAGGPFTGELFF	TGTGCCAGCAGACTAGCGGGAGGGCCTTTTACCGGGGAGCTGTTTTTT
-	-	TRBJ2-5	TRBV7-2	CASSLVAETQYF	TGTGCCAGCAGCTTAGTCGCGGAGACCCAGTACTTC
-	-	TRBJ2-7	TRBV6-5	CASRSSGRGDYEQYF	TGTGCCAGCAGATCCTCGGGTAGGGGTGACTACGAGCAGTACTTC
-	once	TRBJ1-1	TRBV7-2	CASSSDSLTEAFF	TGTGCCAGCAGCTCGGACAGTCTAACTGAAGCTTTCTTT
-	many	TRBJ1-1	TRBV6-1	CASSNSVLTEAFF	TGTGCCAGCAGCAACAGTGTGTTGACTGAAGCTTTCTTT
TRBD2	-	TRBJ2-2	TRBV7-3	CASSLAAGGTGELFF	TGTGCCAGCAGCTTAGCGGCGGGGGGTACCGGGGAGCTGTTTTTT
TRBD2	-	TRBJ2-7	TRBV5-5	CASSGGTSASYEQYF	TGTGCCAGCAGCGGGGGGACTAGCGCTTCCTACGAGCAGTACTTC
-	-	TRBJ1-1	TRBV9	CASSVANTNTEAFF	TGTGCCAGCAGCGTAGCGAACACGAACACTGAAGCTTTCTTT
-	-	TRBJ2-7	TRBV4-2	CASSQTERPPYEQYF	TGTGCCAGCAGCCAGACCGAGCGGCCCCCCTACGAGCAGTACTTC
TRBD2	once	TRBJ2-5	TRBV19	CASSSGLAGDETQYF	TGTGCCAGTAGTTCAGGACTAGCGGGAGATGAGACCCAGTACTTC
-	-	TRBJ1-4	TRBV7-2	CASSLGQAANEKLFF	TGTGCCAGCAGCTTAGGTCAGGCCGCTAATGAAAAACTGTTTTTT
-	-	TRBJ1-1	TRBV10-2	CASSEVGNTEAFF	TGCGCCAGCAGTGAAGTCGGGAACACTGAAGCTTTCTTT